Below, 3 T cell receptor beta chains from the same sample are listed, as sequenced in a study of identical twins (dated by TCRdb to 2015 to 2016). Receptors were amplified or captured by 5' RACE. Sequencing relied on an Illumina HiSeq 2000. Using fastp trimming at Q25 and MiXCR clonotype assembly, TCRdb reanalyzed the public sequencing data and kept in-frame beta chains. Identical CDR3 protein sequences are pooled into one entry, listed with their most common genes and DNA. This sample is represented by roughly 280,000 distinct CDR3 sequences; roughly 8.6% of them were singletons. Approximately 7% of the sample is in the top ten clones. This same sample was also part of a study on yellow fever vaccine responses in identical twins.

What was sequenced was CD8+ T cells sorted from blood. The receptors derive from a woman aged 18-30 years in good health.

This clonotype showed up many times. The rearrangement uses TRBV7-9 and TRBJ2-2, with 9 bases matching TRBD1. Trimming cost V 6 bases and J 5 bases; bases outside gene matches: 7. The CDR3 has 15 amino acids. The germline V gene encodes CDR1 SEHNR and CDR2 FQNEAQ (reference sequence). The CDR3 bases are TGTGCCAGCAGGCCGCCGGGACAGGGTACCGGGGAGCTGTTTTTT. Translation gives CASRPPGQGTGELFF. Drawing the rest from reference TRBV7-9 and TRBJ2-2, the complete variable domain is DTGVSQNPRHKITKRGQNVTFRCDPISEHNRLYWYRQTLGQGPEFLTYFQNEAQLEKSRLLSDRFSAERPKGSFSTLEIQRTEQGDSAMYLCASRPPGQGTGELFFGEGSRLTVL.

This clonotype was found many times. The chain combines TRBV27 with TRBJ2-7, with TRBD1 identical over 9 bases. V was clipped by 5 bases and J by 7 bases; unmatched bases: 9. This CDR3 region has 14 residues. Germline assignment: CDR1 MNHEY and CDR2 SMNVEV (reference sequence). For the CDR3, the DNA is TGTGCCAGCAGTGGATGGGACAGGGTGGGAGAGCAGTACTTC. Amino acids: CASSGWDRVGEQYF.

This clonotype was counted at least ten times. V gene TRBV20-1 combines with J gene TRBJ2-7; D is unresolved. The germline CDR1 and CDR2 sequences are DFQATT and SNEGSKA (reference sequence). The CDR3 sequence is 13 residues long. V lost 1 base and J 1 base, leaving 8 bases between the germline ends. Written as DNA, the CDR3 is TGCAGTGCTAGAGTTTGGGGTTCCTACGAGCAGTACTTC. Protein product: CSARVWGSYEQYF.